The 29 T cell receptor beta chains given below trace back to one sample, sequenced in a study of cytomegalovirus exposure and HLA in healthy donors. Sequenced by immunoSEQ multiplex PCR; TCRdb stores in-frame clones only, minus some. The sample has around 120,000 clones; about 85% are singletons. Sequenced: PBMCs. These receptors were taken from a man aged 18 to 29 in good health and CMV-seropositive.

This chain uses TRBV15 with TRBJ1-4; possible D gene TRBD1, 6 bases. V was cut by 4 bases and J by 8 bases, with 17 bases left in between. From germline, CDR1 is LNHNV and CDR2 YYDKDF (reference sequence). This CDR3 is built from 15 residues. The CDR3 region is CATSTPPGAREKLFF. CDR3 bases: TGTGCCACCAGCACTCCCCCAGGGGCGCGGGAAAAACTGTTTTTT.

The chain is built from TRBV2 and TRBJ2-1; 9 bases match TRBD2. With 3 bases clipped from V and 6 bases from J, the junction kept 6 bases outside the gene matches. The CDR3 is 15 amino acids. Germline V gene lookup returns CDR1 SNHLY and CDR2 FYNNEI. The CDR3 DNA sequence: TGTGCCAGCAGTGATGGGACTAGCTTCACCAATGAGCAGTTCTTC. This encodes CASSDGTSFTNEQFF.

The table lists this clone with a count of one. The chain uses TRBV6-6 and TRBJ2-1; TRBD2 matches 12 bases. This CDR3 is built from 15 residues. Germline loops: CDR1 MNHNY, CDR2 SVGAGI (reference sequence). V lost 4 bases and J lost 2; bases outside the gene matches: 0. The CDR3 DNA follows: TGTGCCAGCAGTTGGACTAGCGGGGCCTACAATGAGCAGTTCTTC. Translation gives CASSWTSGAYNEQFF.

The rearrangement links TRBV28 to TRBJ2-5, with 8 bases matching TRBD2. The germline CDR1 and CDR2 sequences are MDHEN and SYDVKM. This CDR3 contains 14 residues. V shed 1 base, J shed 6 bases, and the junction held 4 bases outside the gene matches. DNA for the CDR3: TGTGCCAGCAGTTTATTAGCGGGGAGTAAGACCCAGTACTTC. Encoded protein: CASSLLAGSKTQYF.

The chain is built from TRBV5-1 and TRBJ2-1; the match to TRBD2 covers 8 bases. Trimming took 1 base from V and 8 from J; bases not matched to a gene: 8. This CDR3 has 15 residues. Germline CDR1 is SGHRS and CDR2 is YFSETQ. The CDR3 DNA follows: TGCGCCAGCAGCTTGCGAGCGGGGGCGGGTTATGAGCAGTTCTTC. It encodes CASSLRAGAGYEQFF.

The chain is built from TRBV5-6 and TRBJ1-3; 12 bases map to TRBD1. V shed 0 bases and J 2 bases; nucleotides not matched to a gene: 3. From germline, CDR1 is SGHDT and CDR2 YYEEEE. The CDR3 consists of 17 residues. In DNA form, the CDR3 reads TGTGCCAGCAGCTTGGTGGGACAGGGGGCTGCTGGAAACACCATATATTTT. Protein product: CASSLVGQGAAGNTIYF. Together with reference TRBV5-6 and TRBJ1-3, the CDR3 gives the full variable domain: DAGVTQSPTHLIKTRGQQVTLRCSPKSGHDTVSWYQQALGQGPQFIFQYYEEEERQRGNFPDRFSGHQFPNYSSELNVNALLLGDSALYLCASSLVGQGAAGNTIYFGEGSWLTVV.

The chain is built from TRBV29-1 and TRBJ1-6; tentatively, D is TRBD1 (6 bases). Germline CDR1 SQVTM, CDR2 ANQGSEA. The CDR3 length is 16 residues. V was clipped by 6 bases and J by 7 bases, with 22 bases between them. CDR3 nucleotides: TGCAGCGTCGAATTCGCACAGGGAAGGGACAATTCACCCCTCCACTTT. As protein: CSVEFAQGRDNSPLHF.

The chain links TRBV4-2 to TRBJ1-3; maybe TRBD1 (5 bases). The V gene lost 0 bases and the J gene lost 4 bases, with 16 bases spanning the gap. Germline-derived CDR1 and CDR2 are LGHNA and YNFKEQ. This CDR3 is built from 17 residues. The CDR3 sequence: CASSQEGGTSRGNTIYF. The CDR3 nucleotides are TGTGCCAGCAGCCAAGAAGGAGGGACCTCTAGGGGAAACACCATATATTTT.

The rearrangement joins TRBV27 to TRBJ1-1; D gene unclear. Germline CDR1 and CDR2: MNHEY and SMNVEV (reference sequence). The CDR3 contains 17 residues. Trimming took off 4 bases at V and 4 bases at J, with 22 bases between the two ends. The CDR3 DNA sequence: TGTGCCAGCAGTTCCCTACCCCTCCAACGGGCGGGCACTGAAGCTTTCTTT. Amino acid sequence: CASSSLPLQRAGTEAFF.

This clone has only a few counts. J is TRBJ2-7 and V is TRBV19; 9 bases map to TRBD2. The CDR3 runs to 16 residues. The junction had 9 bases not matched to a gene; V was cut back by 5 bases and J by 1 base. Germline V gives CDR1 LNHDA, CDR2 SQIVND (reference sequence). The CDR3 loop reads CASSAGPAGGSYEQYF. The CDR3 DNA reads TGTGCCAGTAGTGCCGGGCCAGCGGGGGGTTCCTACGAGCAGTACTTC.

This clone is a singleton in its sample. The CDR3 protein is CASSESGTAEETQYF. Written as DNA, the CDR3 is TGCGCCAGCAGTGAGTCTGGAACAGCGGAAGAGACCCAGTACTTC. The chain has TRBV10-2 and TRBJ2-5, with D perhaps matching TRBD2 (5 bases). Trimming took off 0 bases at V and 3 bases at J, with 11 bases between the two ends. This CDR3 contains 15 residues. CDR1 is WSHSY and CDR2 is SAAADI in the germline V gene.

This clone was detected ten times or more. V usage is TRBV5-6 and J usage is TRBJ1-2; D might be TRBD1 (5 bases). Trimming removed 2 bases at V and 0 bases at J, with 11 bases between. Germline V CDR1 and CDR2: SGHDT, YYEEEE. CDR3 size: 15 residues. This chain's CDR3 is CASSFKGKANYGYTF. DNA of the CDR3: TGTGCCAGCAGCTTTAAGGGGAAAGCTAACTATGGCTACACCTTC.

The chain joins TRBV7-9 to TRBJ2-5; TRBD1 agrees at 7 bases. From germline, CDR1 is SEHNR and CDR2 FQNEAQ (reference sequence). V lost 5 bases, J lost 4 bases, and 4 bases stayed unmatched. CDR3 size: 13 residues. The CDR3 DNA reads as TGTGCCAGCAGCCCGGGACAGCCAGAGACCCAGTACTTC. This sequence encodes CASSPGQPETQYF.

The chain carries TRBV30 and TRBJ2-2; D gene unclear. Germline V CDR1 and CDR2: GTSNPN, SVGIG (reference sequence). The CDR3 contains 13 residues. V was pared by 1 base and J by 2 bases, with 5 bases between. The CDR3 loop is CAWSARNTGELFF. CDR3 sequence (DNA): TGTGCCTGGAGTGCCCGTAACACCGGGGAGCTGTTTTTT.

The chain is built from TRBV5-1 and TRBJ2-5, with a possible D match to TRBD2 (6 bases). V lost 6 bases, J lost 2 bases, and 11 bases lay in between. The CDR3 spans 13 residues. CDR1 and CDR2 (germline): SGHRS, YFSETQ. The CDR3 sequence: CASTGTSQETQYF. The CDR3 nucleotides read TGCGCCAGCACTGGGACTTCGCAAGAGACCCAGTACTTC.

V and J are TRBV28 and TRBJ1-2, with D unclear. CDR1 is MDHEN and CDR2 is SYDVKM in the germline V gene. Trimming left V 5 bases short and J 8 bases short, with 15 bases between. This CDR3 has 13 residues. The CDR3 is CASSPSWEGGYTF. CDR3 nucleotide sequence: TGTGCCAGCAGTCCGTCCTGGGAGGGAGGCTACACCTTC.

The chain uses TRBV7-9 and TRBJ1-1, with TRBD1 matching over 7 bases. This CDR3 spans 16 amino acids. V trimming: 2 bases; J trimming: 0 bases; junction bases outside the gene matches: 6. The germline gives CDR1 SEHNR, CDR2 FQNEAQ (reference sequence). CDR3 sequence: CASSLPGTAMNTEAFF. The CDR3 region has the DNA TGTGCCAGCAGCTTACCGGGGACAGCCATGAACACTGAAGCTTTCTTT.

The chain couples TRBV5-5 to TRBJ2-7; D remains ambiguous. Trimming stripped 4 bases from V and 0 bases from J, with 5 bases between. Germline V gives CDR1 SGHKS, CDR2 YYEKEE (reference sequence). There are 12 residues in the CDR3. The CDR3 DNA reads TGTGCCAGCAGCCATAGCTCCTACGAGCAGTACTTC. Its protein is CASSHSSYEQYF.

The chain has TRBV2 and TRBJ2-7; maybe TRBD2 (5 bases). CDR1 and CDR2 from the germline V gene are SNHLY and FYNNEI. The ends were cut back, 4 bases at V and 4 bases at J, with 8 bases in the middle. CDR3 length: 12 amino acids. CDR3 nucleotides: TGTGCCAGCAGTGCTAGCTCTTACGAGCAGTACTTC. Translated: CASSASSYEQYF.

This chain joins TRBV28 and TRBJ1-3; no reliable D call. This CDR3 is built from 18 residues. The V gene's germline CDR1 is MDHEN and CDR2 SYDVKM. V was clipped by 3 bases and J by 0 bases, with 18 bases between them. As DNA, the CDR3 is TGTGCCAGCAGTTTGAGGAGACCGTACCCCGTCTCTGGAAACACCATATATTTT. This encodes CASSLRRPYPVSGNTIYF.

This rearrangement joins TRBV18 to TRBJ1-2, with 7 bases that match TRBD1. The CDR3 totals 14 residues. Germline trimming cut 3 bases from V and 0 bases from J; bases unmatched to any gene: 1. Germline V gene lookup returns CDR1 KGHSH and CDR2 LQKENI. The CDR3 reads CASSPGTANYGYTF. DNA for the CDR3: TGTGCCAGCTCACCCGGGACAGCTAACTATGGCTACACCTTC.

The chain recombines TRBV9 with TRBJ2-3; 8 bases agree with TRBD2. CDR3 length equals 14 residues. V lost 3 bases and J lost 6; bases outside the gene matches: 6. Looked up from germline, CDR1 is SGDLS and CDR2 is YYNGEE. CDR3 sequence reads: CASSARGLDDTQYF. The CDR3 nucleotides read TGTGCCAGCAGCGCCCGGGGACTAGACGATACGCAGTATTTT.

This clone was observed a few times. V usage is TRBV7-9 and J usage is TRBJ1-3, with 8 positions matching TRBD1. The CDR3 extends over 15 amino acids. The trim removed 4 bases at V and 0 bases at J, leaving 2 bases unmatched. In germline, CDR1 is SEHNR, CDR2 FQNEAQ (reference sequence). CDR3 sequence (DNA): TGTGCCAGCAGCTCGGACAGGGACTCTGGAAACACCATATATTTT. Protein: CASSSDRDSGNTIYF. The whole variable domain, filled in from reference TRBV7-9 and TRBJ1-3, reads DTGVSQNPRHKITKRGQNVTFRCDPISEHNRLYWYRQTLGQGPEFLTYFQNEAQLEKSRLLSDRFSAERPKGSFSTLEIQRTEQGDSAMYLCASSSDRDSGNTIYFGEGSWLTVV.

The CDR3: CASSLRLSSGNTIYF. The DNA of the CDR3 is TGTGCCAGCAGCTTACGTTTGAGCTCTGGAAACACCATATATTTT. This chain uses TRBV7-2 with TRBJ1-3, with D hard to call. Germline V gene lookup returns CDR1 SGHTA and CDR2 FQGNSA. The CDR3 spans 15 residues. Trimming left V 2 bases short and J 0 bases short, with 8 bases between.

The chain is built from TRBV2 and TRBJ2-1; the D gene is possibly TRBD2 (5 bases). This CDR3 is 13 amino acids long. Trimming took off 5 bases at V and 6 bases at J, with 11 bases between the two ends. Looked up from germline, CDR1 is SNHLY and CDR2 is FYNNEI. Written as DNA, the CDR3 is TGTGCCAGCAGTATCCCTAGCAGCAATGAGCAGTTCTTC. It translates to CASSIPSSNEQFF.

A note on this clone: This sample also contains other DNA sequences that code for the same CDR3. The V gene is TRBV5-1, the J gene TRBJ1-1; no clear D gene. Per germline, CDR1 SGHRS and CDR2 YFSETQ. This CDR3 comprises 13 residues. The V end lost 6 bases, the J end lost 1 base, and 10 bases lay between the germline ends. The CDR3 sequence is CASTPRENTEAFF. CDR3 nucleotide sequence: TGCGCCAGCACCCCGAGGGAGAACACTGAAGCTTTCTTT.

The chain joins TRBV21-1 to TRBJ1-2. TRBV21-1 is a recognized pseudogene. The CDR3 loop spans 15 amino acids. In nucleotides, the CDR3 is TGTGCCAGCAGCAAAGTGAATTCACAGATCGGGGGGCACACCTTC. This gives the protein CASSKVNSQIGGHTF.

The genes are TRBV30 and TRBJ1-5, with 9 bases aligning to TRBD1. Per germline, CDR1 GTSNPN and CDR2 SVGIG (reference sequence). After removal of 3 bases from V and 0 bases from J, the junction contained 9 bases not matched to a gene. This CDR3 spans 17 amino acids. CDR3 sequence: CAWSRDRVSGSNQPQHF. The CDR3 coding sequence is TGTGCCTGGAGCCGGGACAGGGTCAGTGGTAGCAATCAGCCCCAGCATTTT.

This chain uses TRBV7-9 with TRBJ2-5; weak D call: TRBD1 (6 bases). The V and J ends lost 3 bases and 1 base respectively, with 12 bases between them. There are 15 residues in the CDR3. In germline, CDR1 is SEHNR, CDR2 FQNEAQ (reference sequence). As DNA, the CDR3 is TGTGCCAGCAGCTTGTTCGGGACACCCCAAGAGACCCAGTACTTC. This codes for CASSLFGTPQETQYF.